A single sample is the source of the 28 T cell receptor beta chains below, sequenced in a study of human T cells and chemical hapten exposure. MiXCR was run by TCRdb on the RACE reads, yielding one entry per CDR3 protein. The profile shows about 97,000 distinct CDR3 sequences, 25% to 30% of them singletons. Regarding time point: patch test 3, about 24 weeks after DPC sensitization. Treatment noted: therapeutic diphenylcyclopropenone sensitization with weekly scalp DPC. The starting material was whole blood, obtained in connection with sensitization to the hapten diphenylcyclopropenone (DPC). These receptors were collected from a middle-aged man with alopecia areata. Some clones in this sample may be carry-over from other donors' samples.

V gene TRBV20-1 combines with J gene TRBJ2-7, with D possibly TRBD1 on 5 matching bases. The germline V gene has CDR1 DFQATT and CDR2 SNEGSKA (reference sequence). Between the trimmed V and J ends, which lost 0 bases and 2 bases, there was a span of 11 bases. The CDR3 is made up of 14 amino acids. As DNA, the CDR3 is TGCAGTGCTAGAGACGTACGACAGACCTACGAGCAGTACTTC. This sequence encodes CSARDVRQTYEQYF.

V usage is TRBV6-5 and J usage is TRBJ2-3; 8 bases line up with TRBD2. This CDR3 has 17 amino acids. Germline V gene sequence: CDR1 MNHEY, CDR2 SVGAGI. V lost 0 bases to trimming and J lost 2 bases; unmatched junction nucleotides: 7. The CDR3 nucleotides are TGTGCCAGCAGTTACTCTTGGACTAGCAGGGACACAGATACGCAGTATTTT. Its translation is CASSYSWTSRDTDTQYF.

This clonotype was counted a few times. The chain employs TRBV28 and TRBJ1-1; 8 nucleotides line up with TRBD1. The CDR3 is 14 amino acids. Germline loops: CDR1 MDHEN, CDR2 SYDVKM. The junction had 7 bases not matched to a gene; V was cut back by 5 bases and J by 5 bases. CDR3 sequence (DNA): TGTGCCAGCAGTATAACAGGGGGTCGGACTGAAGCTTTCTTT. The encoded protein is CASSITGGRTEAFF.

V is TRBV7-9 and J is TRBJ2-7, with TRBD1 matching 8 bases. Per germline, CDR1 SEHNR and CDR2 FQNEAQ (reference sequence). V lost 5 bases, J lost 5 bases, and 11 bases stayed unmatched. The CDR3 extends over 15 amino acids. The CDR3 DNA follows: TGTGCCAGCAGCACTGGACAGGGAAAGTACCACGAGCAGTACTTC. Amino acid sequence: CASSTGQGKYHEQYF.

This clonotype was counted between two and nine times. The V call is TRBV5-1, the J call TRBJ1-1; a weak D match, TRBD1 (5 bases). CDR1 is SGHRS, CDR2 YFSETQ, per germline. Trimming shortened V by 0 bases and J by 0 bases, and 9 bases separated the two germline ends. The CDR3 length is 15 residues. The CDR3 coding sequence is TGCGCCAGCAGCTTGGTGGGGGGGATGAACACTGAAGCTTTCTTT. Its protein is CASSLVGGMNTEAFF.

The J gene is TRBJ2-1, the V gene TRBV10-3; D is ambiguous. The CDR3 runs to 14 residues. Germline CDR1 reads ENHRY; CDR2 reads SYGVKD. V was clipped by 6 bases and J by 5 bases, with 14 bases between them. The CDR3 sequence: CAISPGYPNNEQFF. For the CDR3, the DNA is TGTGCCATCAGCCCAGGCTACCCAAACAATGAGCAGTTCTTC.

This clonotype was picked up one time. This chain uses TRBV12-3 or TRBV12-4 with TRBJ2-3; D ambiguous. The CDR3 has 14 residues. The ends were cut back, 3 bases at V and 3 bases at J, with 10 bases in the middle. CDR3 sequence (DNA): TGTGCCAGCAGTTTGGCAGGTTGGACAGATACGCAGTATTTT. Translating it yields CASSLAGWTDTQYF.

The chain is built from TRBV7-9 and TRBJ2-7, with a weak D call TRBD2 (5 bases). CDR1 is SEHNR, CDR2 FQNEAQ, per germline (reference sequence). Trimming stripped 5 bases from V and 4 bases from J, with 18 bases between. The CDR3 extends over 15 amino acids. The CDR3 sequence is CASSLARASWYEQYF. CDR3 bases: TGTGCCAGCAGCCTGGCCCGCGCTAGCTGGTACGAGCAGTACTTC. Based on the CDR3 plus reference TRBV7-9 and TRBJ2-7, the full variable domain is DTGVSQNPRHKITKRGQNVTFRCDPISEHNRLYWYRQTLGQGPEFLTYFQNEAQLEKSRLLSDRFSAERPKGSFSTLEIQRTEQGDSAMYLCASSLARASWYEQYFGPGTRLTVT.

This rearrangement joins TRBV18 to TRBJ1-5; the D gene is possibly TRBD1 (5 bases). Per the germline V gene, CDR1 is KGHSH and CDR2 is LQKENI. The CDR3 runs to 15 residues. With 6 bases removed from V and 9 bases from J, the gap between germline ends came to 21 bases. The CDR3 coding sequence is TGTGCCAGCTCCCCCGGGACGGGCACTGGGACGCCCCAGCATTTT. Residues: CASSPGTGTGTPQHF.

This clonotype has a handful of counts. The genes are TRBV19 and TRBJ1-6; 9 nucleotides line up with TRBD1. This CDR3 has 18 residues. Looked up from germline, CDR1 is LNHDA and CDR2 is SQIVND (reference sequence). J gave up 7 bases and V 5 bases, and 15 bases lay outside the gene matches. CDR3 amino acids: CASSPGTGKGPKNSPLHF. CDR3 coding DNA: TGTGCCAGTAGTCCCGGGACAGGGAAAGGACCGAAGAATTCACCCCTCCACTTT.

The V gene is TRBV29-1, the J gene TRBJ2-1; D uncertain. The germline V gene encodes CDR1 SQVTM and CDR2 ANQGSEA. V was shortened by 8 bases and J by 0 bases, with 17 bases between the two germline ends. The CDR3 length is 15 residues. CDR3 DNA sequence: TGCAGCTCGAGCTCGGGCGGCAGCTCCTACAATGAGCAGTTCTTC. Translating it yields CSSSSGGSSYNEQFF.

The chain couples TRBV4-1 to TRBJ2-1, with D perhaps matching TRBD2 (5 bases). CDR3 length: 17 residues. V lost 0 bases and J 0 bases, leaving 12 bases between the germline ends. The V gene's germline CDR1 is MGHRA and CDR2 YSYEKL. CDR3 nucleotides: TGCGCCAGCAGCCAAGATCGAGAGGACTCCTCCTACAATGAGCAGTTCTTC. Translating gives CASSQDREDSSYNEQFF.

Here the CDR3 DNA reads TGTGCCAGCAAGGAGGGGCTCAATCAGCCCCAGCATTTT. It is translated as CASKEGLNQPQHF. This chain links TRBV2 with TRBJ1-5; D perhaps matches TRBD1 (5 bases). CDR3 size: 13 residues. V was pared by 7 bases and J by 3 bases, with 10 bases between. Germline-derived CDR1 and CDR2 are SNHLY and FYNNEI.

This clonotype was observed a few times. The chain joins TRBV29-1 to TRBJ2-4; D call uncertain. The germline gives CDR1 SQVTM, CDR2 ANQGSEA. Trimming shortened V by 3 bases and J by 1 base, and 4 bases separated the two germline ends. This CDR3 spans 12 amino acids. The CDR3 nucleotides are TGCAGCGTTGATGACGCCAAAAACATTCAGTACTTC. Protein product: CSVDDAKNIQYF.

CDR3 bases: TGTGCCAGCAGCCCTACCCCCGGGACTAGCGGGAGGGCCGGAGAGACCCAGTACTTC. This sequence encodes CASSPTPGTSGRAGETQYF. The V gene is TRBV14, the J gene TRBJ2-5; 16 bases line up with TRBD2. The V segment lost 4 bases and the J segment 4 bases; nucleotides outside the gene matches: 12. The germline gives CDR1 SGHDN, CDR2 FVKESK. CDR3 size: 19 residues. Based on the CDR3 plus reference TRBV14 and TRBJ2-5, the full variable domain is EAGVTQFPSHSVIEKGQTVTLRCDPISGHDNLYWYRRVMGKEIKFLLHFVKESKQDESGMPNNRFLAERTGGTYSTLKVQPAELEDSGVYFCASSPTPGTSGRAGETQYFGPGTRLLVL.

This clonotype was detected only a few times. This chain connects TRBV5-6 to TRBJ2-1, with D perhaps TRBD2 (6 bases). V shed 3 bases and J shed 8 bases, with 18 bases lying between them. The CDR3 sequence is 15 residues long. The germline CDR1 and CDR2 sequences are SGHDT and YYEEEE. The CDR3 is CASSSIGRATDEQFF. The DNA for the CDR3 is TGTGCCAGCAGCTCCATCGGGAGAGCAACTGATGAGCAGTTCTTC.

V and J are TRBV28 and TRBJ2-7; 9 bases agree with TRBD2. CDR1 is MDHEN and CDR2 is SYDVKM in the germline V gene. J was trimmed by 1 base and V by 5 bases; bases with no gene match: 6. The CDR3 is 15 amino acids. CDR3 coding DNA: TGTGCCAGCAGTCTGACTAGCGGTGATTCCTACGAGCAGTACTTC. It encodes CASSLTSGDSYEQYF.

The table lists this clonotype with a few counts. The chain uses TRBV7-9 and TRBJ2-5; tentatively, D is TRBD1 (6 bases). Germline CDR1 SEHNR, CDR2 FQNEAQ (reference sequence). This CDR3 is 14 amino acids long. V was clipped by 9 bases and J by 1 base, with 15 bases between them. The chain's CDR3 is CASSTGARQETQYF. The CDR3, as DNA: TGTGCCAGTTCGACAGGCGCCCGCCAAGAGACCCAGTACTTC. The full variable domain, its missing parts supplied by reference TRBV7-9 and TRBJ2-5, is DTGVSQNPRHKITKRGQNVTFRCDPISEHNRLYWYRQTLGQGPEFLTYFQNEAQLEKSRLLSDRFSAERPKGSFSTLEIQRTEQGDSAMYLCASSTGARQETQYFGPGTRLLVL.

This clonotype has only a few counts. The rearrangement links TRBV2 to TRBJ1-2, with D uncertain. V dropped 9 bases and J dropped 4 bases, with 15 bases sitting between them. This CDR3 is 13 amino acids long. The germline V gene encodes CDR1 SNHLY and CDR2 FYNNEI. The CDR3 sequence: CASGPEDRYGYTF. CDR3 nucleotides: TGTGCCAGTGGCCCGGAGGACCGCTATGGCTACACCTTC.

This sequence joins TRBV7-8 and TRBJ2-3, with D maybe TRBD2 (5 bases). Germline CDR1 is SGHVS and CDR2 is FQNEAQ. The CDR3 runs 16 residues. Deletions cut 0 bases from V and 3 bases from J, with 13 bases between. Here the CDR3 reads CASSLARTGKTDTQYF. The CDR3 DNA reads as TGTGCCAGCAGCTTAGCGAGGACTGGAAAAACAGATACGCAGTATTTT.

This chain connects TRBV12-3 or TRBV12-4 to TRBJ1-6; possible D gene TRBD1, 6 bases. Between the trimmed V and J ends, which lost 5 bases and 5 bases, there was a span of 13 bases. This CDR3 is 15 amino acids long. The CDR3 DNA reads as TGTGCCAGCAGTCCCAGGGACACTCATAATTCACCCCTCCACTTT. Translating it yields CASSPRDTHNSPLHF.

J is TRBJ1-4 and V is TRBV27; D is uncertain. This CDR3 spans 11 amino acids. Germline loops: CDR1 MNHEY, CDR2 SMNVEV (reference sequence). Trimming took off 9 bases at V and 8 bases at J, with 10 bases between the two ends. The CDR3 sequence is CARNAGEKLFF. The CDR3 DNA is TGTGCCAGGAACGCAGGCGAAAAACTGTTTTTT. Together with reference TRBV27 and TRBJ1-4, the CDR3 gives the full variable domain: EAQVTQNPRYLITVTGKKLTVTCSQNMNHEYMSWYRQDPGLGLRQIYYSMNVEVTDKGDVPEGYKVSRKEKRNFPLILESPSPNQTSLYFCARNAGEKLFFGSGTQLSVL.

The chain recombines TRBV7-8 with TRBJ2-7; 7 bases line up with TRBD1. V shed 2 bases and J 5 bases; nucleotides not matched to a gene: 6. This CDR3 has 14 amino acids. Germline CDR1 SGHVS, CDR2 FQNEAQ. Written as DNA, the CDR3 is TGTGCCAGCAGCTTACCGGACAGGCCCCACGAGCAGTACTTC. It translates to CASSLPDRPHEQYF.

The V and J genes are TRBV20-1 and TRBJ2-7; tentative D call: TRBD2 (6 bases). V was shortened by 6 bases and J by 4 bases, with 16 bases between the two germline ends. Germline CDR1 DFQATT, CDR2 SNEGSKA (reference sequence). This CDR3 spans 13 amino acids. CDR3 protein: CSAVGTWKYEQYF. CDR3 DNA: TGCAGTGCGGTAGGGACTTGGAAGTACGAGCAGTACTTC.

This clonotype appeared a few times. This sequence joins TRBV27 and TRBJ2-7, with a possible D match to TRBD2 (5 bases). The CDR3 has 14 amino acids. Germline assignment: CDR1 MNHEY and CDR2 SMNVEV (reference sequence). The V end lost 10 bases, the J end lost 0 bases, and 16 bases lay between the germline ends. CDR3: CATLATASSYEQYF. The CDR3 nucleotides read TGTGCCACCCTAGCCACTGCGAGCTCCTACGAGCAGTACTTC.

The chain carries TRBV6-1 and TRBJ2-5, with D possibly being TRBD1 (5 bases). Per the germline V gene, CDR1 is MNHNS and CDR2 is SASEGT. The CDR3 is 15 amino acids. Trimming took 2 bases from V and 0 from J, leaving 10 bases between them. The CDR3 sequence: CASSEPQEYQETQYF. The CDR3 DNA sequence: TGTGCCAGCAGTGAACCACAGGAGTACCAAGAGACCCAGTACTTC.

There are a few counts of this clonotype. The CDR3, as DNA: TGCAGTGCTAGAGATGGGACAGAGCCTCAAGAGACCCAGTACTTC. Its protein product is CSARDGTEPQETQYF. The chain uses TRBV20-1 and TRBJ2-5; TRBD1 matches 7 bases. Per the germline V gene, CDR1 is DFQATT and CDR2 is SNEGSKA (reference sequence). Trimming cost V 0 bases and J 2 bases; bases outside gene matches: 6. The CDR3 length is 15 residues.

This clonotype has more than one count but fewer than ten. For the CDR3, the DNA is TGTGCCAGCAGCCTCACCCGGACTAGCGGGAGTGCAGATACGCAGTATTTT. Its protein product is CASSLTRTSGSADTQYF. The chain carries TRBV3-1 and TRBJ2-3; 13 nucleotides align to TRBD2. This CDR3 comprises 17 residues. V lost 4 bases and J lost 4; bases outside the gene matches: 8. The germline CDR1 and CDR2 sequences are LGHDT and YNNKEL (reference sequence).